This TCR beta chain came from a study of immune reconstitution after stem cell transplant in scleroderma. This clonotype is labeled medium-sized. The CDR3 consists of 13 residues. The V gene lost 5 bases and the J gene lost 1 base, with 11 bases spanning the gap. Germline loops: CDR1 DFQATT, CDR2 SNEGSKA (reference sequence). TCRdb reanalysed the RT-PCR reads using MiXCR and keeps one entry per CDR3 protein. The table includes 2,000 to 2,500 distinct CDR3 sequences, roughly 11% detected once. This clonotype originated in a female donor with systemic sclerosis. The chain joins TRBV20-1 to TRBJ2-5, with D maybe TRBD1 (5 bases). The specimen was taken before or after autologous hematopoietic stem cell transplantation (not recorded which). In nucleotides, the CDR3 is TGCAGTGCTCTCGGACAAACCCAAGAGACCCAGTACTTC. This sequence encodes CSALGQTQETQYF.